This TCR beta chain originates from a study of cytomegalovirus exposure and HLA in healthy donors. Regarding the study as a whole: A few CMV-associated chains were confirmed in vitro to be specific for CMV antigens. High sensitivity and specificity were reportedly achieved when the classifier diagnosed cytomegalovirus status. A subsequent analysis found that TCR clusters from the first cohort also tended to co-occur in the 120 or so validation repertoires, with about 93% of cluster scores above 0.

Generated by immunoSEQ multiplex PCR, the TCRdb table keeps only in-frame clones and is missing some. The table records tens of thousands of clones, approximately 90% of them present only once. This clone was detected once. Its target is unknown. The sequenced sample was PBMCs. The sequence was obtained from a man aged 18 to 30 in good health and CMV-seronegative.

The CDR3 here is CSVDLRVWDEQFF. The CDR3 DNA is TGCAGCGTTGACTTGAGGGTATGGGATGAGCAGTTCTTC. This rearrangement joins TRBV29-1 to TRBJ2-1, with D possibly TRBD2 on 5 matching bases. This CDR3 comprises 13 residues. Germline CDR1 SQVTM, CDR2 ANQGSEA. Trimming removed 3 bases at V and 8 bases at J, with 14 bases between.